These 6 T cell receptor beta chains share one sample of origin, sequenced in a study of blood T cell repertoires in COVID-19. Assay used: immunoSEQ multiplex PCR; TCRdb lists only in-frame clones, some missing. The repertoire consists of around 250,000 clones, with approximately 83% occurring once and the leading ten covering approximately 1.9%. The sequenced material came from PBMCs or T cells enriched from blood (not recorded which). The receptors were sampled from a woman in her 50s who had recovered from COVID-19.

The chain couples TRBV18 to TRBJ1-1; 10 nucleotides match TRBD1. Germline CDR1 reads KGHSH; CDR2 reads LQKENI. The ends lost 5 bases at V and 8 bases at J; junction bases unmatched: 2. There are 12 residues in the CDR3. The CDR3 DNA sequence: TGTGCCAGCTCAGACAGGGGGCTGGAAGCTTTCTTT. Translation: CASSDRGLEAFF.

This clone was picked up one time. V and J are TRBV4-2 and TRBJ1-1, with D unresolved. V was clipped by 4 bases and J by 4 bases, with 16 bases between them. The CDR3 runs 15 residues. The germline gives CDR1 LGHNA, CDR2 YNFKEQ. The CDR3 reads CASSPGGALGTEAFF. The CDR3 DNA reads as TGTGCCAGCAGCCCTGGCGGAGCACTAGGCACTGAAGCTTTCTTT.

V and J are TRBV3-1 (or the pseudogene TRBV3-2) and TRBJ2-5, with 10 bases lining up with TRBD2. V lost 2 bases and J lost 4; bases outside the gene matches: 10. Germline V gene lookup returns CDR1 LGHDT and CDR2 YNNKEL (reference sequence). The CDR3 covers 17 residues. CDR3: CASSQMGSSGSRETQYF. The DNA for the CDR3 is TGTGCCAGCAGCCAAATGGGGTCTAGCGGGAGTAGAGAGACCCAGTACTTC.

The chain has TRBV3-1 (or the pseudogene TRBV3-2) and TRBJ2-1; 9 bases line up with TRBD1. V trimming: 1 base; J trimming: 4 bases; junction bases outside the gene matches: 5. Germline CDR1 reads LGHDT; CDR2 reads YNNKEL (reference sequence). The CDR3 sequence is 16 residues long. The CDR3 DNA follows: TGTGCCAGCAGCCAAGTGACCGGGACAGGGTACAATGAGCAGTTCTTC. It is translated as CASSQVTGTGYNEQFF.

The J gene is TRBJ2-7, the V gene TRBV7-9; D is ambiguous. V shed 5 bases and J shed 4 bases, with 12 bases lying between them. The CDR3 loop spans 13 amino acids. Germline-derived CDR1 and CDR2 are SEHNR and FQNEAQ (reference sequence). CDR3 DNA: TGTGCCAGCAGCCTTTCCCAGTCTTACGAGCAGTACTTC. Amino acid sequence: CASSLSQSYEQYF.

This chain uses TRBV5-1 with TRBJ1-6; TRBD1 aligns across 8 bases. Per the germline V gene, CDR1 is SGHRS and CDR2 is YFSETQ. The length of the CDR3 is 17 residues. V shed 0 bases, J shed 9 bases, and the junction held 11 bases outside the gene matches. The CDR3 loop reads CASSLGTGTLGFSPLHF. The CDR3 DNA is TGCGCCAGCAGCTTGGGGACAGGGACTCTGGGTTTTTCACCCCTCCACTTT.